The entry below describes one T cell receptor (beta chain). TCRdb independently ran MiXCR on the 5' RACE reads; one entry per CDR3 protein. Of hundreds of thousands of distinct CDR3 sequences listed, about a fifth are singletons. The CDR3 totals 15 residues. V trimming: 0 bases; J trimming: 7 bases; junction bases outside the gene matches: 5. The germline CDR1 and CDR2 sequences are SGHDT and YYEEEE. This sample was included in a study of T-cell memory formation after mild COVID-19. Study as a whole: Largely donor-specific sequence clusters came from a couple of donors.

The sequenced sample consisted of PBMCs or a T cell subset sorted from them (not recorded which). This TCR was recovered from an adult woman who had mild COVID-19 (a few samples of this study predate the infection). Cell type and time point are not known. V gene TRBV5-6 combines with J gene TRBJ1-5; 9 bases line up with TRBD1. CDR3 nucleotide sequence: TGTGCCAGCAGCTTGGCCGGGACAGGGCGGCAGCCCCAGCATTTT. Its translation is CASSLAGTGRQPQHF.